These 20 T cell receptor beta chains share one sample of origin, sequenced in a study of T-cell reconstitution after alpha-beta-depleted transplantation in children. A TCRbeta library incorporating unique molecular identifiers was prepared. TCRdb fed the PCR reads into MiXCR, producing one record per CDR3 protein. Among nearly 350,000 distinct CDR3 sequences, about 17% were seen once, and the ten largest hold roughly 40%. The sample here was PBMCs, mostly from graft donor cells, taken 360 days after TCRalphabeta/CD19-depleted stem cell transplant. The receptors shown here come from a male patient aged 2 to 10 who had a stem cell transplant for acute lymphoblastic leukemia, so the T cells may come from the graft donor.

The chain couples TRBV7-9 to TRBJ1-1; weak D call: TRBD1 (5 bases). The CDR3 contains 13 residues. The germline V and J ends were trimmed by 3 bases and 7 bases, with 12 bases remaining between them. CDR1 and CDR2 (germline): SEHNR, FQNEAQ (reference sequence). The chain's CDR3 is CASSLVSGGEAFF. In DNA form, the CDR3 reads TGTGCCAGCAGCTTGGTATCTGGGGGTGAAGCTTTCTTT.

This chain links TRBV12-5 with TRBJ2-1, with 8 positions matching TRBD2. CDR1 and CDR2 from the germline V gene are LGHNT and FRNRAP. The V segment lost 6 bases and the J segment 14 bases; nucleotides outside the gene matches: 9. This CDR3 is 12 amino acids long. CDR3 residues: CASGRDGLAEFF. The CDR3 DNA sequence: TGTGCTAGTGGCCGCGACGGACTAGCCGAGTTCTTC.

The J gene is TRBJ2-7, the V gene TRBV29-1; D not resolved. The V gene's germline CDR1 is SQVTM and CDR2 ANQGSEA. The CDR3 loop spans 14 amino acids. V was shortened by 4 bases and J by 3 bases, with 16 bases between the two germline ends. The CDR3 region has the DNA TGCAGCGTTGGGTCCCGGCCCTCTTTCTACGAGCAGTACTTC. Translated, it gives CSVGSRPSFYEQYF.

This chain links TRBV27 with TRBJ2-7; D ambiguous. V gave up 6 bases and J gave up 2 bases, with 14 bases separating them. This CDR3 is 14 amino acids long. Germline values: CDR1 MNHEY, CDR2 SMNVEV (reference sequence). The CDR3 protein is CASSNKYGAYEQYF. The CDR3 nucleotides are TGTGCCAGCAGCAACAAATATGGCGCCTACGAGCAGTACTTC.

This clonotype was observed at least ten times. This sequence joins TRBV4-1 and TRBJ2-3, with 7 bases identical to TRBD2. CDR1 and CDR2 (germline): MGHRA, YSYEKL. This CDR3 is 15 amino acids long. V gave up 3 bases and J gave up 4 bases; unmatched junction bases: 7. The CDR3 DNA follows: TGCGCCAGCAGCCAGAGCTTCCGGGAGGCAGATACGCAGTATTTT. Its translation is CASSQSFREADTQYF.

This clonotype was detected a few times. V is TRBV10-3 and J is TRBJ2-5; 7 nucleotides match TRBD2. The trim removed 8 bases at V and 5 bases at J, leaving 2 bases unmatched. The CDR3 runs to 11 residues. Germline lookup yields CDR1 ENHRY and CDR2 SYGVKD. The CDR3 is CAIGGVETQYF. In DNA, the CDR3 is TGTGCCATCGGGGGGGTGGAGACCCAGTACTTC.

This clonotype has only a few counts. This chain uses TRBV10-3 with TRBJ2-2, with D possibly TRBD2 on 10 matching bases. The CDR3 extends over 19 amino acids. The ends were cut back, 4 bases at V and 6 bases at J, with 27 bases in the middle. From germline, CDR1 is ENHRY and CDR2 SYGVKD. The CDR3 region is CAISGNRGLTSGISGELFF. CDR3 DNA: TGTGCCATCAGTGGCAACAGGGGGCTTACTAGCGGGATTTCCGGGGAGCTGTTTTTT.

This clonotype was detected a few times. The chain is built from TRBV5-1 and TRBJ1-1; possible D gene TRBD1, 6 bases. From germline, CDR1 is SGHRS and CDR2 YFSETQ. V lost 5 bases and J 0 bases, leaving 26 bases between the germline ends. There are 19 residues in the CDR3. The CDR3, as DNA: TGCGCCAGCAGTCTTCTGGCCTCAGGACAGCAACGGATGAACACTGAAGCTTTCTTT. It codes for CASSLLASGQQRMNTEAFF.

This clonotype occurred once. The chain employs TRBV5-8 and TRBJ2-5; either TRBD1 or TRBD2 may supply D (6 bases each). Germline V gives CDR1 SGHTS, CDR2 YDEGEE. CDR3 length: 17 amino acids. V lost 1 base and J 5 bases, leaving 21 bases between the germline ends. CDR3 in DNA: TGTGCCAGCAGCTTGTTGAAAGGGGGGAGTGTTCTTGAGACCCAGTACTTC. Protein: CASSLLKGGSVLETQYF.

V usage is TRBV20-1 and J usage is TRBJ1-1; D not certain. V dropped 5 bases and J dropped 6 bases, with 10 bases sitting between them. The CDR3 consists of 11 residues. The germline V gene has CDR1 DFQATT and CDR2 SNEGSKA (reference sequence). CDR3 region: CSASLGAEAFF. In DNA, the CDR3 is TGCAGTGCTTCTTTAGGCGCTGAAGCTTTCTTT.

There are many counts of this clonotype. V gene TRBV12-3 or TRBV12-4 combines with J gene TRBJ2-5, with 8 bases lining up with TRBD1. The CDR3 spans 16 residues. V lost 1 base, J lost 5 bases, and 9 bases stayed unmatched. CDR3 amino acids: CASSLGRGQPWETQYF. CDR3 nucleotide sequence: TGTGCCAGCAGTTTAGGCAGGGGGCAGCCATGGGAGACCCAGTACTTC.

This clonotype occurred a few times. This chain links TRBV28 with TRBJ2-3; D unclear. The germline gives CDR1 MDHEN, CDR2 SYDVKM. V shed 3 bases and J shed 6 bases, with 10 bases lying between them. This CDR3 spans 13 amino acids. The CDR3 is CASSFTPVDTQYF. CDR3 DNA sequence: TGTGCCAGCAGTTTCACCCCGGTTGATACGCAGTATTTT.

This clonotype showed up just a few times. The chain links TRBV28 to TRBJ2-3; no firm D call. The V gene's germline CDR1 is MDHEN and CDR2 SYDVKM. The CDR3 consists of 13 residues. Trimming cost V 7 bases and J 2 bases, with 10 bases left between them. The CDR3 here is CASKDENTDTQYF. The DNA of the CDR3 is TGTGCCAGCAAGGATGAAAACACAGATACGCAGTATTTT.

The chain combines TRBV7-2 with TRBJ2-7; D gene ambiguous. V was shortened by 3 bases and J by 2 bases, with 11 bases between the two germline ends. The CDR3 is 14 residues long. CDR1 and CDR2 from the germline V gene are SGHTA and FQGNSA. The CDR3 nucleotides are TGTGCCAGCAGCTTCTCCCTACGGGCCTACGAGCAGTACTTC. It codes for CASSFSLRAYEQYF. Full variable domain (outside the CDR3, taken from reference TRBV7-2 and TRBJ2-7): GAGVSQSPSNKVTEKGKDVELRCDPISGHTALYWYRQSLGQGLEFLIYFQGNSAPDKSGLPSDRFSAERTGGSVSTLTIQRTQQEDSAVYLCASSFSLRAYEQYFGPGTRLTVT.

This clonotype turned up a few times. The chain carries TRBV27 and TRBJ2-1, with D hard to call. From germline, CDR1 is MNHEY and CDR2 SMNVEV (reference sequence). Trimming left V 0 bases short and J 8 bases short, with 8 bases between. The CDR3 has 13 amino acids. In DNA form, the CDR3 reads TGTGCCAGCAGTTTATCCCTCTTTTATGAGCAGTTCTTC. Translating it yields CASSLSLFYEQFF.

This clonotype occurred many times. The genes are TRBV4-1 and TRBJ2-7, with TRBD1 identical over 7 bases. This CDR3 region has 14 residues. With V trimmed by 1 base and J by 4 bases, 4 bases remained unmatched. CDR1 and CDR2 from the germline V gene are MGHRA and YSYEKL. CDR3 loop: CASSQGTGFYEQYF. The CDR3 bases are TGCGCCAGCAGCCAAGGGACAGGATTTTACGAGCAGTACTTC.

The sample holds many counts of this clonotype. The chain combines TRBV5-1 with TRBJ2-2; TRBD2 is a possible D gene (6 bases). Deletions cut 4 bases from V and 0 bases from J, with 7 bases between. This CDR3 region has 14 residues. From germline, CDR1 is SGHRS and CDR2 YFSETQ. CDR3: CASSGGANTGELFF. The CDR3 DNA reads TGCGCCAGCAGCGGAGGGGCGAACACCGGGGAGCTGTTTTTT.

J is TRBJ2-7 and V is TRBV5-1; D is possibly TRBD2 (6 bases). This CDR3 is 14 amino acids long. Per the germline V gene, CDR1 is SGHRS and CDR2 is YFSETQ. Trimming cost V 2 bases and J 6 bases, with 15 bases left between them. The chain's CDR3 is CASSFSRVAVEQYF. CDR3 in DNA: TGCGCCAGCAGCTTTTCCCGCGTAGCGGTCGAGCAGTACTTC.

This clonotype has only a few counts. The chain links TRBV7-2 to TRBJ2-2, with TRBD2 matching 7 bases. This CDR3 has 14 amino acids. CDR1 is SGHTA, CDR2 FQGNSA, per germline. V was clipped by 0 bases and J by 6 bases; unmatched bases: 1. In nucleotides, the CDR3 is TGTGCCAGCAGCTTAGCGGGGGGGGCCGGGGAGCTGTTTTTT. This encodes CASSLAGGAGELFF.

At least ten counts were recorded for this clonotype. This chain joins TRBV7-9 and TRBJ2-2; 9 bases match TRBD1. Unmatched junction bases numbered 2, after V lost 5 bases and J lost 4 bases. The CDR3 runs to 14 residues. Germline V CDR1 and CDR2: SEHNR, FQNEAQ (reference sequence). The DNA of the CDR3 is TGTGCCAGCAGCCGGACAGGGGTCACCGGGGAGCTGTTTTTT. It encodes CASSRTGVTGELFF.